This TCR beta chain stems from a study of human T cells and chemical hapten exposure. In the study overall: Mostly female, the patients presented with alopecia areata, totalis or universalis.

This clonotype was recorded many times. Documented time point: patch test 1, 2 weeks after DPC sensitization. This sample's treatment: therapeutic diphenylcyclopropenone sensitization with weekly scalp DPC. Blood draws came first, before each patch test. The J segment lost 4 bases and the V segment lost 4 bases, leaving 9 bases of the junction unmatched. The V gene's germline CDR1 is SGHVS and CDR2 FNYEAQ. The CDR3 loop spans 16 amino acids. MiXCR, applied by TCRdb to the RACE reads, yields one record per CDR3 protein. The sample has tens of thousands of distinct CDR3 sequences, roughly 12% seen once. The chain has TRBV7-6 and TRBJ2-1, with TRBD1 matching 8 bases. The specimen comprised whole blood, sampled in connection with sensitization to the hapten diphenylcyclopropenone (DPC). The receptor's source is a woman in her sixties or seventies with alopecia areata. Some clones in this sample may be carry-over from other donors' samples. In DNA form, the CDR3 reads TGTGCCAGCAGCTCGTCACAGGGGGGCATTTACAATGAGCAGTTCTTC. It encodes CASSSSQGGIYNEQFF.